These 32 T cell receptor beta chains share one sample of origin, sequenced in a study of blood T cell repertoires in COVID-19. The protocol was immunoSEQ multiplex PCR, while the TCRdb copy is restricted to in-frame clones and leaves out a portion. Counted here are some 380,000 clones, around 87% occurring once; the ten biggest clones make up 1% to 1.5%. Material for sequencing was PBMCs or T cells enriched from blood (not recorded which). The source of these receptors is a man aged 25-40 years who had recovered from COVID-19.

The CDR3 bases are TGTGCCAGCAGCCAGGGGGCTGGAAGGAACACTGAAGCTTTCTTT. Translation gives CASSQGAGRNTEAFF. This sequence joins TRBV6-5 and TRBJ1-1; 8 bases line up with TRBD1. Germline V gene lookup returns CDR1 MNHEY and CDR2 SVGAGI. This CDR3 spans 15 amino acids. After removal of 6 bases from V and 1 base from J, the junction contained 7 bases not matched to a gene.

This chain connects TRBV4-3 to TRBJ1-1; D might be TRBD1 (5 bases). This CDR3 has 20 residues. The V and J ends lost 0 bases and 0 bases respectively, with 23 bases between them. Germline CDR1 LGHNA, CDR2 YSLEER. The CDR3 reads CASSQDRFRGLGAMNTEAFF. Written as DNA, the CDR3 is TGCGCCAGCAGCCAAGATAGGTTTCGGGGGTTGGGAGCGATGAACACTGAAGCTTTCTTT.

The V and J genes are TRBV10-3 and TRBJ2-4, with 7 bases identical to TRBD2. V shed 0 bases and J 2 bases; nucleotides not matched to a gene: 1. From germline, CDR1 is ENHRY and CDR2 SYGVKD. This CDR3 is 15 amino acids long. The CDR3 protein is CAISESGGSKNIQYF. The CDR3 DNA reads TGTGCCATCAGTGAGTCGGGAGGGTCCAAAAACATTCAGTACTTC.

The gene calls are TRBV19 and TRBJ2-1, with TRBD1 identical over 8 bases. This CDR3 region has 13 residues. Germline values: CDR1 LNHDA, CDR2 SQIVND (reference sequence). V dropped 5 bases and J dropped 15; count of bases not matched to a gene: 12. The CDR3 region has the DNA TGTGCCAGTAGTCCAACCCGGGGACAGGTCATGTTCTTC. It yields the protein CASSPTRGQVMFF.

V gene TRBV6-1 combines with J gene TRBJ1-5, with 8 bases lining up with TRBD1. The CDR3 spans 15 residues. Germline V gene lookup returns CDR1 MNHNS and CDR2 SASEGT. After removal of 0 bases from V and 7 bases from J, the junction contained 5 bases not matched to a gene. The CDR3: CASSEAGTGRQPQHF. In DNA, the CDR3 is TGTGCCAGCAGTGAAGCGGGGACAGGTCGGCAGCCCCAGCATTTT.

This clone was picked up one time. J is TRBJ1-6 and V is TRBV2; D gene ambiguous. CDR3 size: 14 residues. The V end lost 3 bases, the J end lost 9 bases, and 12 bases lay between the germline ends. Germline assignment: CDR1 SNHLY and CDR2 FYNNEI. Written as DNA, the CDR3 is TGTGCCAGCAGTGAGAGGGCTGGGCGTTCACCCCTCCACTTT. Protein: CASSERAGRSPLHF.

The CDR3 loop is CAWSLVSADTQYF. CDR3 nucleotide sequence: TGTGCCTGGAGTCTCGTATCGGCAGATACGCAGTATTTT. The chain links TRBV30 to TRBJ2-3; D unclear. The CDR3 extends over 13 amino acids. Per the germline V gene, CDR1 is GTSNPN and CDR2 is SVGIG (reference sequence). The V and J ends lost 2 bases and 4 bases respectively, with 10 bases between them. The entire variable domain, with the rest obtained from reference TRBV30 and TRBJ2-3, is as follows: SQTIHQWPATLVQPVGSPLSLECTVEGTSNPNLYWYRQAAGRGLQLLFYSVGIGQISSEVPQNLSASRPQDRQFILSSKKLLLSDSGFYLCAWSLVSADTQYFGPGTRLTVL.

The chain uses TRBV9 and TRBJ2-5; D perhaps matches TRBD2 (5 bases). V dropped 3 bases and J dropped 5 bases, with 11 bases sitting between them. CDR1 and CDR2 from the germline V gene are SGDLS and YYNGEE. The CDR3 covers 13 residues. The CDR3 sequence is CASSGRAGETQYF. The CDR3 DNA reads TGTGCCAGCAGCGGGCGGGCCGGGGAGACCCAGTACTTC.

V is TRBV30 and J is TRBJ1-2; D remains ambiguous. V lost 8 bases and J lost 5, with 18 bases in between. The germline V gene has CDR1 GTSNPN and CDR2 SVGIG (reference sequence). The CDR3 extends over 13 amino acids. In nucleotides, the CDR3 is TGTGCCAATGCGGGCCCCGGTGGGTATGGCTACACCTTC. Amino acid sequence: CANAGPGGYGYTF.

CDR3 region: CASSGTGDRGNQPQHF. Written as DNA, the CDR3 is TGTGCCAGTAGTGGAACAGGGGACCGTGGCAATCAGCCCCAGCATTTT. The genes are TRBV19 and TRBJ1-5; 7 bases are shared with TRBD1. Germline CDR1 reads LNHDA; CDR2 reads SQIVND (reference sequence). Germline trimming cut 5 bases from V and 2 bases from J; bases unmatched to any gene: 9. The CDR3 is 16 residues long.

This chain uses TRBV3-1 (or the pseudogene TRBV3-2) with TRBJ2-6; 8 positions match TRBD2. The CDR3 sequence is 19 residues long. Looked up from germline, CDR1 is LGHDT and CDR2 is YNNKEL (reference sequence). With V trimmed by 1 base and J by 1 base, 9 bases remained unmatched. The CDR3 region has the DNA TGTGCCAGCAGCCAAGTATCCAGCGGGAGTTTATCTGGGGCCAACGTCCTGACTTTC. It yields the protein CASSQVSSGSLSGANVLTF.

The genes are TRBV19 and TRBJ2-7, with 7 bases matching TRBD1. The CDR3 spans 14 residues. From germline, CDR1 is LNHDA and CDR2 SQIVND (reference sequence). V trimming: 5 bases; J trimming: 2 bases; junction bases outside the gene matches: 6. CDR3 in amino acids: CASSVPGQTYEQYF. CDR3 DNA sequence: TGTGCCAGTAGTGTCCCGGGACAGACCTACGAGCAGTACTTC. The variable domain in full, with the rest retrieved from reference TRBV19 and TRBJ2-7, is DGGITQSPKYLFRKEGQNVTLSCEQNLNHDAMYWYRQDPGQGLRLIYYSQIVNDFQKGDIAEGYSVSREKKESFPLTVTSAQKNPTAFYLCASSVPGQTYEQYFGPGTRLTVT.

The chain carries TRBV27 and TRBJ2-7; TRBD1 agrees at 9 bases. The CDR3 runs 14 residues. Germline V gene lookup returns CDR1 MNHEY and CDR2 SMNVEV (reference sequence). V lost 7 bases, J lost 5 bases, and 9 bases stayed unmatched. The CDR3 here is CASKSGTGMNEQYF. CDR3 sequence (DNA): TGTGCCAGCAAATCCGGGACAGGGATGAACGAGCAGTACTTC.

This clone was found a few times. The chain couples TRBV6-2 or TRBV6-3 to TRBJ2-3, with 14 bases lining up with TRBD2. CDR3 length: 19 residues. V lost 4 bases and J lost 1; bases outside the gene matches: 10. Per germline, CDR1 MNHEY and CDR2 SVGEGT. CDR3 protein: CASSSRPWTSGGRTDTQYF. The DNA for the CDR3 is TGTGCCAGCAGTTCGCGACCCTGGACTAGCGGGGGGCGCACAGATACGCAGTATTTT.

This chain connects TRBV4-1 to TRBJ1-6; 7 positions match TRBD1. Looked up from germline, CDR1 is MGHRA and CDR2 is YSYEKL. This CDR3 region has 15 residues. The trim removed 2 bases at V and 10 bases at J, leaving 8 bases unmatched. As DNA, the CDR3 is TGCGCCAGCAGCCAACCAGACAGGGCTGTCTCACCCCTCCACTTT. Translated: CASSQPDRAVSPLHF.

CDR3 DNA sequence: TGTGCCAGCGAGGAGGGACAGGGGTCCTTTATCGATAATTCACCCCTCCACTTT. Translating it yields CASEEGQGSFIDNSPLHF. V is TRBV14 and J is TRBJ1-6; 10 nucleotides agree with TRBD1. CDR1 is SGHDN and CDR2 is FVKESK in the germline V gene. J was trimmed by 5 bases and V by 8 bases; bases with no gene match: 15. This CDR3 contains 18 residues.

The chain couples TRBV10-2 to TRBJ1-1, with TRBD1 as a possible D gene (6 bases). The germline CDR1 and CDR2 sequences are WSHSY and SAAADI. Trimming left V 6 bases short and J 0 bases short, with 11 bases between. The CDR3 runs 14 residues. CDR3: CASRPGQLNTEAFF. Here the CDR3 DNA reads TGCGCCAGCAGACCAGGACAGTTGAACACTGAAGCTTTCTTT.

The chain employs TRBV6-2 or TRBV6-3 and TRBJ2-1; a weak D match, TRBD2 (5 bases). Trimming removed 4 bases from V and 2 bases from J, with 21 bases in between. This CDR3 spans 18 amino acids. Per germline, CDR1 MNHEY and CDR2 SVGEGT. DNA of the CDR3: TGTGCCAGCAGTTCCCTGGACTTGTCAAGATGGACCTACAATGAGCAGTTCTTC. Encoded protein: CASSSLDLSRWTYNEQFF.

The V gene is TRBV10-3, the J gene TRBJ2-2; 9 bases fit TRBD1. The ends lost 2 bases at V and 5 bases at J; junction bases unmatched: 6. This CDR3 has 16 residues. CDR1 is ENHRY and CDR2 is SYGVKD in the germline V gene. The DNA for the CDR3 is TGTGCCATCAGTGAGGCGGACAGGGGTGGAACCGGGGAGCTGTTTTTT. Protein: CAISEADRGGTGELFF.

The CDR3 DNA reads as TGCGCCAGCAGTTTAGCGGGAGCCCTCGGAGATACGCAGTATTTT. Protein sequence: CASSLAGALGDTQYF. The V call is TRBV5-1, the J call TRBJ2-3, with 9 bases matching TRBD2. Trimming cost V 5 bases and J 5 bases; bases outside gene matches: 9. CDR3 size: 15 residues. Germline CDR1 is SGHRS and CDR2 is YFSETQ.

This clone was seen once. This chain links TRBV5-1 with TRBJ1-5; possibly TRBD1 for D (6 bases). CDR1 SGHRS and CDR2 YFSETQ come from the germline V gene. This CDR3 region has 18 residues. Trimming pared 0 bases from V and 2 bases from J, leaving 18 bases between. In nucleotides, the CDR3 is TGCGCCAGCAGCTTGGTTAACAGGGCGGAGTTCGGCAATCAGCCCCAGCATTTT. Protein: CASSLVNRAEFGNQPQHF. The full variable domain, in which reference TRBV5-1 and TRBJ1-5 provide the parts outside the CDR3, is KAGVTQTPRYLIKTRGQQVTLSCSPISGHRSVSWYQQTPGQGLQFLFEYFSETQRNKGNFPGRFSGRQFSNSRSEMNVSTLELGDSALYLCASSLVNRAEFGNQPQHFGDGTRLSIL.

To note about this clone: One end of the junction is discordant with germline, which a read error may explain. This chain links TRBV30 with TRBJ2-5; no firm D call. Germline V CDR1 and CDR2: GTSNPN, SVGIG (reference sequence). CDR3 size: 14 residues. CDR3 bases: TGTGCCTGGAGGTCGGGTGTAAGCCAACAGACCCAGTACTTC. It is translated as CAWRSGVSQQTQYF.

V gene TRBV27 combines with J gene TRBJ1-1; TRBD1 might be the D (6 bases). This CDR3 is built from 14 residues. Trimming removed 2 bases from V and 6 bases from J, with 13 bases in between. Germline CDR1 and CDR2: MNHEY and SMNVEV (reference sequence). CDR3 nucleotide sequence: TGTGCCAGCAGTTTAAGGCAGGGGCCAGCTGAAGCTTTCTTT. Translation: CASSLRQGPAEAFF.

This clone came up once. The CDR3 nucleotides are TGTGCCAGCAGACAGGGTAGGTTTCAGCCCCAGCATTTT. Amino acid sequence: CASRQGRFQPQHF. The chain couples TRBV6-5 to TRBJ1-5; D perhaps matches TRBD1 (6 bases). Per germline, CDR1 MNHEY and CDR2 SVGAGI. This CDR3 contains 13 residues. V was cut by 6 bases and J by 6 bases, with 12 bases left in between.

This sequence joins TRBV30 and TRBJ2-7; D unresolved. Germline CDR1 GTSNPN, CDR2 SVGIG (reference sequence). CDR3 length equals 12 residues. Trimming cost V 2 bases and J 7 bases, with 12 bases left between them. This CDR3 reads CAWSFPEVEQYF. CDR3 nucleotide sequence: TGTGCCTGGAGTTTCCCCGAGGTGGAGCAGTACTTC.

This clone has a handful of counts. V usage is TRBV7-8 and J usage is TRBJ1-1; TRBD1 matches at 9 bases. This CDR3 spans 17 amino acids. Germline values: CDR1 SGHVS, CDR2 FQNEAQ. V lost 2 bases, J lost 0 bases, and 7 bases stayed unmatched. CDR3 sequence: CASSLRRDRDLNTEAFF. CDR3 DNA sequence: TGTGCCAGCAGCTTAAGGAGGGACAGGGATTTGAACACTGAAGCTTTCTTT.

This chain links TRBV7-2 with TRBJ1-2; 7 bases line up with TRBD1. After removal of 5 bases from V and 4 bases from J, the junction contained 4 bases not matched to a gene. CDR3 length: 13 residues. Per the germline V gene, CDR1 is SGHTA and CDR2 is FQGNSA. CDR3 DNA sequence: TGTGCCAGCAGCCCGGACAGGATCTATGGCTACACCTTC. This sequence encodes CASSPDRIYGYTF.

The V and J genes are TRBV19 and TRBJ1-2, with D tentatively TRBD1 (6 bases). This CDR3 has 16 residues. CDR1 and CDR2 from the germline V gene are LNHDA and SQIVND (reference sequence). V lost 1 base to trimming and J lost 1 base, with 13 bases between them. The CDR3 reads CASSIGQGTINYGYTF. The CDR3 bases are TGTGCCAGTAGTATAGGGCAGGGGACTATTAACTATGGCTACACCTTC.

The rearrangement links TRBV29-1 to TRBJ2-2; tentative D call: TRBD1 (5 bases). There are 14 residues in the CDR3. The ends were cut back, 6 bases at V and 1 base at J, with 12 bases in the middle. Per the germline V gene, CDR1 is SQVTM and CDR2 is ANQGSEA. In DNA, the CDR3 is TGCAGCGTGTTGGGGCAAATGAACACCGGGGAGCTGTTTTTT. Translating it yields CSVLGQMNTGELFF.

The rearrangement joins TRBV6-5 to TRBJ1-1; 7 positions match TRBD1. J was trimmed by 4 bases and V by 9 bases; bases with no gene match: 5. Germline assignment: CDR1 MNHEY and CDR2 SVGAGI. There are 12 residues in the CDR3. The CDR3 nucleotides are TGTGCCAGTTCCACAGGGGCCACTGAAGCTTTCTTT. Translating gives CASSTGATEAFF.

The V and J genes are TRBV2 and TRBJ2-2; tentatively, D is TRBD2 (5 bases). The V gene lost 7 bases and the J gene lost 6 bases, with 12 bases spanning the gap. Looked up from germline, CDR1 is SNHLY and CDR2 is FYNNEI. The CDR3 has 13 residues. CDR3 bases: TGTGCCAGCAACGGGGTGCAGTCCGGGGAGCTGTTTTTT. As protein: CASNGVQSGELFF.

This clone was recorded once. The chain joins TRBV3-1 (or the pseudogene TRBV3-2) to TRBJ2-5, with TRBD2 identical over 7 bases. The CDR3 runs to 15 residues. Germline loops: CDR1 LGHDT, CDR2 YNNKEL (reference sequence). J was trimmed by 5 bases and V by 1 base; bases with no gene match: 7. CDR3 DNA: TGTGCCAGCAGCCAAGGTTGGGGGGGGGATGAGACCCAGTACTTC. Amino acid sequence: CASSQGWGGDETQYF.